Listed here are 29 T cell receptor beta chains from one sample, sequenced in a study of identical twins. One entry per CDR3 protein results from TCRdb running MiXCR on the 5' RACE reads. The data show 1.5 million to 2 million distinct CDR3 sequences, 32% seen once. Material: cord blood. Receptors originate from a newborn girl in good health.

This clonotype was recorded many times. The chain is built from TRBV11-2 and TRBJ2-3; 10 nucleotides line up with TRBD2. V lost 5 bases, J lost 3 bases, and 2 bases stayed unmatched. This CDR3 comprises 14 residues. The germline gives CDR1 SGHAT, CDR2 FQNNGV. DNA for the CDR3: TGTGCCAGCAGCCGGGGACTAGCGACAGATACGCAGTATTTT. It translates to CASSRGLATDTQYF.

This sequence joins TRBV7-9 and TRBJ2-5; 8 positions match TRBD2. This CDR3 is 15 amino acids long. CDR1 and CDR2 from the germline V gene are SEHNR and FQNEAQ (reference sequence). V was pared by 1 base and J by 3 bases, with 4 bases of the junction left unmatched. CDR3 region: CASSLGPGLEETQYF. The DNA of the CDR3 is TGTGCCAGCAGCTTAGGACCGGGACTAGAAGAGACCCAGTACTTC.

V gene TRBV7-9 combines with J gene TRBJ2-7; D possibly corresponds to TRBD1 (6 bases). V dropped 5 bases and J dropped 2 bases, with 13 bases sitting between them. The CDR3 contains 14 residues. Germline V CDR1 and CDR2: SEHNR, FQNEAQ (reference sequence). The CDR3 spells CASSPEDRPYEQYF. CDR3 coding DNA: TGTGCCAGCAGCCCTGAGGACAGACCCTACGAGCAGTACTTC.

This clonotype showed up just a few times. The genes are TRBV2 and TRBJ2-1, with D perhaps assigned TRBD1 or TRBD2 (5 bases each). V lost 3 bases to trimming and J lost 8 bases, with 17 bases between them. Germline V gene data show CDR1 as SNHLY and CDR2 as FYNNEI. The CDR3 runs 15 residues. Here the CDR3 DNA reads TGTGCCAGCAGTGATAGTGGGCAGGGAGTGGATGAGCAGTTCTTC. It specifies CASSDSGQGVDEQFF.

This chain connects TRBV11-2 to TRBJ1-2; 10 nucleotides line up with TRBD1. CDR1 is SGHAT and CDR2 is FQNNGV in the germline V gene. This CDR3 has 18 residues. The junction had 17 bases not matched to a gene; V was cut back by 4 bases and J by 6 bases. Written as DNA, the CDR3 is TGTGCCAGCAGCTACGACAAAAGGACAGGGGGAGTCGTGGATGGCTACACCTTC. Protein: CASSYDKRTGGVVDGYTF.

The chain combines TRBV6-5 with TRBJ2-1; D remains ambiguous. V was trimmed by 0 bases and J by 12 bases, leaving 9 bases between them. This CDR3 region has 12 residues. CDR1 and CDR2 from the germline V gene are MNHEY and SVGAGI. CDR3 loop: CASSYSMERQFF. The CDR3 region has the DNA TGTGCCAGCAGTTACTCGATGGAGCGGCAGTTCTTC.

This clonotype was recorded a few times. This chain links TRBV27 with TRBJ2-1; possible D gene TRBD2, 6 bases. Germline assignment: CDR1 MNHEY and CDR2 SMNVEV (reference sequence). V was clipped by 5 bases and J by 7 bases, with 15 bases between them. The CDR3 contains 14 residues. CDR3 sequence reads: CASSIPGLPNEQFF. CDR3 DNA: TGTGCCAGCAGTATCCCGGGACTTCCGAATGAGCAGTTCTTC.

Comments on this clonotype: At one boundary the junction diverges from the germline segment, which might be a read error. The chain carries TRBV7-2 and TRBJ2-7; 9 bases match TRBD2. Germline CDR1 reads SGHTA; CDR2 reads FQGNSA. The CDR3 contains 14 residues. The CDR3 region has the DNA TGTGCCAACAGCTTAGCGGGAGCGGCCTACGAGCAGTACTTC. Translation: CANSLAGAAYEQYF. Drawing the rest from reference TRBV7-2 and TRBJ2-7, the complete variable domain is GAGVSQSPSNKVTEKGKDVELRCDPISGHTALYWYRQSLGQGLEFLIYFQGNSAPDKSGLPSDRFSAERTGGSVSTLTIQRTQQEDSAVYLCANSLAGAAYEQYFGPGTRLTVT.

This clonotype appeared a few times. The CDR3 DNA is TGTGCCAGCAGCCCATTAAGAGGATACACTGAAGCTTTCTTT. Amino acid sequence: CASSPLRGYTEAFF. The chain carries TRBV7-8 and TRBJ1-1; D unclear. This CDR3 is 14 amino acids long. V gave up 5 bases and J gave up 3 bases, with 13 bases separating them. The germline V gene has CDR1 SGHVS and CDR2 FQNEAQ.

This clonotype was found a few times. This chain joins TRBV28 and TRBJ2-1; TRBD1 agrees at 7 bases. Germline CDR1 and CDR2: MDHEN and SYDVKM. This CDR3 is built from 15 residues. Trimming took 6 bases from V and 2 from J; bases not matched to a gene: 7. CDR3 region: CASSIQGVTYNEQFF. The CDR3 coding sequence is TGTGCCAGCAGCATCCAGGGGGTAACCTACAATGAGCAGTTCTTC. The full variable domain, completed using reference TRBV28 and TRBJ2-1, is DVKVTQSSRYLVKRTGEKVFLECVQDMDHENMFWYRQDPGLGLRLIYFSYDVKMKEKGDIPEGYSVSREKKERFSLILESASTNQTSMYLCASSIQGVTYNEQFFGPGTRLTVL.

This clonotype was recorded many times. This chain uses TRBV29-1 with TRBJ1-2; D remains unclear. Germline CDR1 SQVTM, CDR2 ANQGSEA. The CDR3 totals 12 residues. Deletions cut 5 bases from V and 3 bases from J, with 10 bases between. The CDR3 sequence: CSVTEVDYGYTF. The CDR3 nucleotides read TGCAGCGTTACAGAGGTGGACTATGGCTACACCTTC.

This clonotype was found a few times. This chain connects TRBV5-6 to TRBJ1-2; TRBD1 matches at 7 bases. V lost 2 bases to trimming and J lost 7 bases; unmatched junction nucleotides: 2. The CDR3 length is 12 residues. The V gene's germline CDR1 is SGHDT and CDR2 YYEEEE. CDR3 in amino acids: CASSFWDSGYTF. The CDR3 coding sequence is TGTGCCAGCAGCTTCTGGGACAGTGGCTACACCTTC.

This chain connects TRBV20-1 to TRBJ2-4, with TRBD2 as a possible D gene (6 bases). The end of the DNA is better explained by TRBJ2-7, so the J call may be wrong. This CDR3 is 15 amino acids long. Germline CDR1 DFQATT, CDR2 SNEGSKA (reference sequence). This chain's CDR3 is CSARAGATHTYEQYF. The CDR3 DNA reads TGCAGTGCTAGAGCGGGAGCTACCCACACCTACGAGCAGTACTTC.

The chain is built from TRBV6-2 or TRBV6-3 and TRBJ2-2; 7 bases are shared with TRBD1. The CDR3 totals 18 residues. The V and J ends lost 6 bases and 2 bases, in that order; junction bases with no gene match: 15. In germline, CDR1 is MNHEY, CDR2 SVGEGT. CDR3 nucleotide sequence: TGTGCCAGCAGACAATCGCCGCCCGACAGGGCCAACACCGGGGAGCTGTTTTTT. Translation: CASRQSPPDRANTGELFF.

The chain has TRBV29-1 and TRBJ2-3; D is uncertain. There are 13 residues in the CDR3. With 5 bases removed from V and 8 bases from J, the gap between germline ends came to 17 bases. The germline gives CDR1 SQVTM, CDR2 ANQGSEA. CDR3 loop: CSVRHILLGTQYF. CDR3 bases: TGCAGCGTTAGACATATCCTCCTGGGTACGCAGTATTTT.

The genes are TRBV29-1 and TRBJ2-5; D is perhaps TRBD2 (5 bases). This CDR3 is 12 amino acids long. The V and J ends lost 4 bases and 5 bases respectively, with 11 bases between them. Germline CDR1 and CDR2: SQVTM and ANQGSEA. The chain's CDR3 is CSVGATGETQYF. The CDR3, as DNA: TGCAGCGTTGGAGCCACGGGGGAGACCCAGTACTTC.

The chain uses TRBV10-3 and TRBJ2-7, with 8 positions matching TRBD2. The CDR3 totals 14 residues. Germline values: CDR1 ENHRY, CDR2 SYGVKD. The J segment lost 1 base and the V segment lost 2 bases, leaving 1 base of the junction unmatched. CDR3 amino acids: CAISEVAGSYEQYF. CDR3 coding DNA: TGTGCCATCAGTGAGGTAGCGGGGTCCTACGAGCAGTACTTC.

The chain is built from TRBV28 and TRBJ2-2, with TRBD1 matching 10 bases. This CDR3 is built from 14 residues. Germline loops: CDR1 MDHEN, CDR2 SYDVKM. The J segment lost 6 bases and the V segment lost 6 bases, leaving 4 bases of the junction unmatched. The CDR3 DNA reads as TGTGCCAGCAGAAGGACAGGGGGTTCCGGGGAGCTGTTTTTT. This translates into CASRRTGGSGELFF.

This chain uses TRBV2 with TRBJ2-1; 11 bases are a match to TRBD2. The CDR3 length is 16 residues. Germline lookup yields CDR1 SNHLY and CDR2 FYNNEI. The V and J ends lost 6 bases and 4 bases, in that order; junction bases with no gene match: 8. The chain's CDR3 is CASRSSLAGEYNEQFF. The CDR3 region has the DNA TGTGCCAGCAGGTCCTCACTAGCGGGGGAATACAATGAGCAGTTCTTC. The full variable domain, in which reference TRBV2 and TRBJ2-1 provide the parts outside the CDR3, is EPEVTQTPSHQVTQMGQEVILRCVPISNHLYFYWYRQILGQKVEFLVSFYNNEISEKSEIFDDQFSVERPDGSNFTLKIRSTKLEDSAMYFCASRSSLAGEYNEQFFGPGTRLTVL.

The chain employs TRBV5-5 and TRBJ2-7, with D uncertain. V lost 0 bases and J lost 6, with 10 bases in between. This CDR3 has 13 residues. Germline values: CDR1 SGHKS, CDR2 YYEKEE (reference sequence). CDR3 sequence reads: CASSLAYKLEQYF. As DNA, the CDR3 is TGTGCCAGCAGCTTGGCCTACAAACTCGAGCAGTACTTC.

This clonotype appeared a few times. The chain links TRBV20-1 to TRBJ2-7; 10 bases line up with TRBD2. V was pared by 1 base and J by 3 bases, with 15 bases of the junction left unmatched. CDR1 is DFQATT, CDR2 SNEGSKA, per germline (reference sequence). This CDR3 spans 18 amino acids. CDR3 DNA sequence: TGCAGTGCTAGAGGAAATGAGCGGGGGGGCCTTTCCAACTACGAGCAGTACTTC. This gives the protein CSARGNERGGLSNYEQYF.

V is TRBV7-8 and J is TRBJ2-5; a weak D match, TRBD2 (6 bases). Germline V gene lookup returns CDR1 SGHVS and CDR2 FQNEAQ. This CDR3 comprises 12 residues. V lost 10 bases and J lost 11, with 20 bases in between. CDR3 sequence: CATERVYNEQYF. The CDR3 nucleotides read TGTGCCACCGAGCGGGTTTACAATGAGCAGTACTTC.

The rearrangement links TRBV2 to TRBJ1-5; 7 nucleotides agree with TRBD1. This CDR3 spans 16 amino acids. The V segment lost 1 base and the J segment 0 bases; nucleotides outside the gene matches: 3. Germline-derived CDR1 and CDR2 are SNHLY and FYNNEI. This CDR3 reads CASSEVYRGSNQPQHF. The CDR3 DNA reads TGTGCCAGCAGTGAAGTCTACAGGGGTAGCAATCAGCCCCAGCATTTT.

The genes are TRBV7-8 and TRBJ1-4; D gene unclear. V lost 5 bases and J lost 0, with 13 bases in between. The CDR3 runs to 16 residues. The germline gives CDR1 SGHVS, CDR2 FQNEAQ. CDR3 coding DNA: TGTGCCAGCAGCCTCACCGTCAGAACAACTAATGAAAAACTGTTTTTT. The encoded protein is CASSLTVRTTNEKLFF.

This clonotype was seen only a few times. At one end the junction does not follow the germline gene, possibly because of a read error. J is TRBJ2-3 and V is TRBV4-1; D is undetermined. This CDR3 is 14 amino acids long. Germline CDR1 and CDR2: MGHRA and YSYEKL. In nucleotides, the CDR3 is TGCGCCAGCAGCGAAGAGGCTTTCACAGATACGCAGTATTTT. As protein: CASSEEAFTDTQYF.

This clonotype was counted many times. The chain employs TRBV20-1 and TRBJ2-3; D might be TRBD2 (6 bases). The CDR3 has 14 amino acids. Trimming removed 0 bases at V and 1 base at J, with 8 bases between. Per the germline V gene, CDR1 is DFQATT and CDR2 is SNEGSKA (reference sequence). CDR3 in amino acids: CSARDQRGTDTQYF. The CDR3 DNA reads as TGCAGTGCTAGAGATCAGCGGGGCACAGATACGCAGTATTTT.

The J gene is TRBJ2-3, the V gene TRBV5-1, with D hard to call. The V end lost 4 bases, the J end lost 4 bases, and 13 bases lay between the germline ends. Germline V lookup: CDR1 SGHRS, CDR2 YFSETQ. This CDR3 is 14 amino acids long. Here the CDR3 reads CASSPQMGPDTQYF. The CDR3 DNA reads as TGCGCCAGCAGCCCCCAGATGGGTCCAGATACGCAGTATTTT.

The chain couples TRBV27 to TRBJ1-2, with TRBD1 matching over 7 bases. CDR1 and CDR2 (germline): MNHEY, SMNVEV (reference sequence). The CDR3 totals 15 residues. The junction had 15 bases not matched to a gene; V was cut back by 8 bases and J by 6 bases. This CDR3 reads CASGSLSTGFNGYTF. In nucleotides, the CDR3 is TGTGCCAGCGGTTCCCTTTCGACAGGGTTTAATGGCTACACCTTC.

The genes are TRBV20-1 and TRBJ1-2; a weak D match, TRBD1 (6 bases). The CDR3 consists of 13 residues. V gave up 4 bases and J gave up 4 bases, with 13 bases separating them. The germline CDR1 and CDR2 sequences are DFQATT and SNEGSKA (reference sequence). CDR3 sequence (DNA): TGCAGTGCTATATACAAGGGGGGCTATGGCTACACCTTC. Protein: CSAIYKGGYGYTF.